Listed below are T cell receptor beta chains from one sample, sequenced in a study of blood T cell repertoires in COVID-19. The table came from immunoSEQ multiplex PCR; TCRdb's copy has only in-frame clones and leaves some out. The sample holds approximately 350,000 clones, around 83% seen once. Sequencing was performed on peripheral blood. The receptors come from a man aged 25 to 45 with active or convalescent COVID-19. Both conserved end residues are part of each CDR3. The D gene is left open where the match is weak. Rows may omit the clone size; those that give it use once, few, many or a size class.

NA	NA	TRBJ1-5	TRBV19	CASTPKHSNQPQHF	TGTGCCAGTACCCCGAAACATAGCAATCAGCCCCAGCATTTT
few	TRBD1	TRBJ2-2	TRBV7-3	CASSLTPGTGRSGELFF	TGTGCCAGCAGCTTAACACCCGGGACAGGACGCTCCGGGGAGCTGTTTTTT
once	NA	TRBJ1-1	TRBV10-3	CAISESSMNTEAFF	TGTGCCATCAGTGAGTCCAGTATGAACACTGAAGCTTTCTTT
NA	TRBD1	TRBJ1-1	TRBV4-1	CASSQDPPRQGPAFF	TGCGCCAGCAGCCAAGATCCCCCTCGACAGGGACCAGCTTTCTTT
once	NA	TRBJ2-7	TRBV16	CASSHGLPYEQYF	TGTGCCAGCAGCCACGGACTCCCATACGAGCAGTACTTC
NA	NA	TRBJ2-7	TRBV20-1	CSASPSFGGGLREQYF	TGCAGTGCTAGTCCCTCCTTCGGAGGGGGCTTGAGGGAGCAGTACTTC
NA	NA	TRBJ1-5	TRBV5-5	CASSLGRGRDQPQHF	TGTGCCAGCAGCTTAGGCAGGGGTAGAGATCAGCCCCAGCATTTT
NA	TRBD2	TRBJ2-3	TRBV24-1	CATSLGLAGEDTQYF	TGTGCCACCAGTCTTGGACTAGCGGGAGAAGATACGCAGTATTTT
once	NA	TRBJ2-2	TRBV5-5	CASSLAGLLRTGELFF	TGTGCCAGCAGCTTGGCAGGACTACTTAGGACCGGGGAGCTGTTTTTT
once	NA	TRBJ2-5	TRBV5-1	CASSLGRGYQETQYF	TGCGCCAGCAGCTTGGGACGGGGTTATCAAGAGACCCAGTACTTC
once	NA	TRBJ2-7	TRBV15	CATSIGGSAYEQYF	TGTGCCACCAGCATTGGGGGGTCGGCCTACGAGCAGTACTTC
NA	NA	TRBJ1-4	TRBV21-1	CASSKRTGGCEKLFF	TGTGCCAGCAGCAAAAGGACAGGGGGCTGTGAAAAACTGTTTTTT
NA	NA	TRBJ1-4	TRBV30	CAWSIWGGRGGKLFF	TGTGCCTGGAGCATCTGGGGCGGCCGGGGGGGAAAACTGTTTTTT
few	TRBD1	TRBJ1-5	TRBV28	CASSPGTGGIQPQHF	TGTGCCAGCAGCCCCGGGACAGGGGGAATTCAGCCCCAGCATTTT
NA	TRBD2	TRBJ2-1	TRBV14	CASSQESLAGGRDEQFF	TGTGCCAGCAGCCAAGAAAGTCTAGCGGGAGGGCGCGATGAGCAGTTCTTC
NA	TRBD1	TRBJ2-2	TRBV23-1	CASSHRGLTGELFF	TGCGCCAGCAGCCACAGGGGGCTCACCGGGGAGCTGTTTTTT
NA	NA	TRBJ1-5	TRBV6-5	CASILDRGVYQPQHF	TGTGCCAGCATTCTGGACCGGGGGGTTTATCAGCCCCAGCATTTT
NA	NA	TRBJ1-3	TRBV18	CASSPDGGRVGNTIYF	TGTGCCAGCTCACCCGACGGGGGGCGCGTTGGAAACACCATATATTTT
NA	TRBD2	TRBJ2-7	TRBV5-5	CASSLVLADYEQYF	TGTGCCAGCAGCTTGGTACTAGCGGACTACGAGCAGTACTTC
NA	TRBD1	TRBJ2-7	TRBV30	CAYRPGQPYEQYF	TGTGCCTACCGACCGGGACAGCCCTACGAGCAGTACTTC
NA	TRBD1	TRBJ2-1	TRBV5-4	CASTQGLQNEQFF	TGTGCCAGTACACAGGGGCTGCAAAATGAGCAGTTCTTC
NA	NA	TRBJ2-7	TRBV11-2	CASTFSGSSYEQYF	TGTGCCAGCACCTTCTCGGGGAGCTCCTACGAGCAGTACTTC
few	TRBD1	TRBJ1-2	TRBV5-4	CASSPTGGPNYGYTF	TGTGCCAGCAGCCCTACAGGGGGCCCGAACTATGGCTACACCTTC
NA	TRBD1	TRBJ1-1	TRBV4-1	CASSQKGAGGTEAFF	TGCGCCAGCAGCCAAAAGGGGGCGGGGGGCACTGAAGCTTTCTTT
few	TRBD2	TRBJ2-7	TRBV5-1	CASSLGREEGEQYF	TGCGCCAGCAGCTTGGGGCGGGAGGAGGGCGAGCAGTACTTC
few	TRBD2	TRBJ2-1	TRBV9	CASTRSGTGRYNEQFF	TGTGCCAGCACGAGGAGCGGGACCGGGAGGTACAATGAGCAGTTCTTC